This TCR beta chain was documented in a study of response to subunit inactivated influenza vaccine. TCRdb fed the RT-PCR reads into MiXCR, producing one record per CDR3 protein. Counted here are about 500,000 distinct CDR3 sequences, 16% occurring once; the ten biggest clones make up less than 4%. A few counts support this clonotype. What it binds is not known. Findings of the study overall: Seasonal influenza vaccination, on each occasion, was suggested by the authors to recruit few new T cells.

Between the trimmed V and J ends, which lost 1 base and 2 bases, there was a span of 13 bases. Looked up from germline, CDR1 is SGHKS and CDR2 is YYEKEE (reference sequence). The CDR3 covers 16 residues. The gene calls are TRBV5-5 and TRBJ1-5; no firm D call. This TCR derives from a man aged 45 to 70 who received an inactivated influenza vaccine. The sequences come from CD4+ T cells sorted from PBMCs, collected about 24 months after vaccination. The CDR3 spells CASSLSLGPGNQPQHF. CDR3 nucleotides: TGTGCCAGCAGCTTGTCCCTAGGGCCAGGCAATCAGCCCCAGCATTTT.